The subject of this entry is one T cell receptor beta chain. Its antigen is as yet unknown. RNA was isolated and reverse transcribed to cDNA, the sequencing template. The repertoire was sequenced with immunoSEQ multiplex PCR; TCRdb's copy has only in-frame clones and lacks some. The profile covers a few hundred thousand clones, with roughly two fifths appearing a single time and roughly 0.45% taken by the ten largest. This entry comes from a study of CD8+ T cells in alopecia areata. Looking at the study overall: Treated patients received severity scores based on the percentage of scalp area affected. Study outcomes and limitations: Treatment with tofacitinib significantly lowered scalp clonality and reduced expanded CD8+ clones among the top 100. Under tofacitinib, numerous expanded lesional clonotypes remained detectable in scalp and blood.

Treatment: oral pan-JAK inhibitor, 5-10 mg twice daily. PBMCs provided sorted CD4+ and CD8+ T cells. This CDR3 has 14 residues. The germline V gene encodes CDR1 SGDLS and CDR2 YYNGEE. Trimming cost V 0 bases and J 7 bases; bases outside gene matches: 3. The receptor was isolated from a human donor with alopecia areata. The chain employs TRBV9 and TRBJ2-7; 11 bases map to TRBD1. This specimen consisted of CD4+ T cells sorted from blood, obtained around week 34, from a patient treated with tofacitinib. DNA for the CDR3: TGTGCCAGCAGCGTAGGGACAGGGGGCGAAGAGCAGTACTTC. The encoded protein is CASSVGTGGEEQYF.